Listed here are 26 T cell receptor beta chains from one sample, sequenced in a study of shared clonotypes between healthy human individuals. Assay used: immunoSEQ multiplex PCR; TCRdb lists only in-frame clones, some missing. The repertoire holds 2 million to 2.5 million clones, with around 93% as singletons. The source material was naive CD4+ T cells from PBMCs. The subset denotes: CD45RA+ positively selected. The receptors here all came from a man aged 18 to 30 in good health. Some clones in this sample may be carry-over from other donors' samples.

This sequence joins TRBV28 and TRBJ1-4; 7 positions agree with TRBD1. CDR1 is MDHEN and CDR2 is SYDVKM in the germline V gene. The CDR3 is 15 amino acids. J lost 3 bases, V lost 5 bases, and 6 bases had no gene match. The CDR3 spells CASSPGDRANEKLFF. CDR3 nucleotides: TGTGCCAGCAGTCCAGGGGACAGAGCTAATGAAAAACTGTTTTTT.

CDR3 bases: TGCGCCAGCAGCTTTCTTTCGGGGGGGAACACCGGGGAGCTGTTTTTT. Translation gives CASSFLSGGNTGELFF. The chain is built from TRBV5-1 and TRBJ2-2, with 7 bases matching TRBD2. The germline CDR1 and CDR2 sequences are SGHRS and YFSETQ. V was pared by 2 bases and J by 1 base, with 5 bases of the junction left unmatched. The CDR3 has 16 residues.

The gene calls are TRBV30 and TRBJ2-1; D may be TRBD2 (7 bases). This CDR3 comprises 17 residues. Germline lookup yields CDR1 GTSNPN and CDR2 SVGIG (reference sequence). Trimming took off 3 bases at V and 2 bases at J, with 20 bases between the two ends. CDR3 nucleotide sequence: TGTGCCTGGAGGGACCTTGGGGGGGGCGATCCCTACAATGAGCAGTTCTTC. Its protein product is CAWRDLGGGDPYNEQFF.

V gene TRBV11-2 combines with J gene TRBJ2-6; 7 bases fit TRBD2. Germline V lookup: CDR1 SGHAT, CDR2 FQNNGV. J was trimmed by 0 bases and V by 4 bases; bases with no gene match: 0. The CDR3 covers 15 residues. CDR3 residues: CASSWEGSGANVLTF. CDR3 DNA sequence: TGTGCCAGCAGCTGGGAGGGCTCTGGGGCCAACGTCCTGACTTTC.

As regards this clone: The sample carries other DNA sequences with the same CDR3. The chain uses TRBV28 and TRBJ2-3; possible D gene TRBD1, 5 bases. CDR1 is MDHEN and CDR2 is SYDVKM in the germline V gene. The ends were cut back, 4 bases at V and 11 bases at J, with 13 bases in the middle. This CDR3 has 12 amino acids. This CDR3 is CASSSPGLGQYF. In DNA, the CDR3 is TGTGCCAGCAGTTCTCCAGGGTTAGGGCAGTATTTT. The whole variable domain, remainder taken from reference TRBV28 and TRBJ2-3, is DVKVTQSSRYLVKRTGEKVFLECVQDMDHENMFWYRQDPGLGLRLIYFSYDVKMKEKGDIPEGYSVSREKKERFSLILESASTNQTSMYLCASSSPGLGQYFGPGTRLTVL.

V gene TRBV6-1 combines with J gene TRBJ2-3; D uncertain. The CDR3 consists of 14 residues. Trimming took 8 bases from V and 6 from J, leaving 18 bases between them. Germline CDR1 MNHNS, CDR2 SASEGT. The CDR3 reads CASRGAGTPDTQYF. Here the CDR3 DNA reads TGTGCCAGCCGCGGAGCAGGAACACCGGATACGCAGTATTTT.

This rearrangement joins TRBV27 to TRBJ1-5; no definite D call. The CDR3 contains 13 residues. Germline CDR1 is MNHEY and CDR2 is SMNVEV (reference sequence). The germline V and J ends were trimmed by 0 bases and 6 bases, with 6 bases remaining between them. The CDR3 DNA follows: TGTGCCAGCAGTTTATCATCTATTCAGCCCCAGCATTTT. Protein: CASSLSSIQPQHF.

The chain links TRBV13 to TRBJ2-7; 8 bases fit TRBD2. CDR3 length: 16 amino acids. Trimming removed 5 bases from V and 3 bases from J; junction bases left unmatched: 12. Germline lookup yields CDR1 PRHDT and CDR2 FYEKMQ (reference sequence). In nucleotides, the CDR3 is TGTGCCAGCAGCCCCCGGGGGGGGCTAGTCAACTACGAGCAGTACTTC. It codes for CASSPRGGLVNYEQYF.

The CDR3: CASSWWDRDLIQYF. CDR3 DNA sequence: TGTGCCAGCAGTTGGTGGGACAGGGACCTCATTCAGTACTTC. The genes are TRBV7-2 and TRBJ2-4; 9 positions match TRBD1. Per the germline V gene, CDR1 is SGHTA and CDR2 is FQGNSA. The CDR3 is 14 amino acids. J was trimmed by 9 bases and V by 6 bases; bases with no gene match: 9.

The chain is built from TRBV4-3 and TRBJ1-2; D remains ambiguous. The CDR3 covers 14 residues. Germline CDR1 reads LGHNA; CDR2 reads YSLEER. Deletions cut 4 bases from V and 2 bases from J, with 11 bases between. The CDR3 DNA reads TGCGCCAGCAGCCCCTTTGGGGAGAACTATGGCTACACCTTC. Protein product: CASSPFGENYGYTF.

The V call is TRBV27, the J call TRBJ2-7, with D perhaps matching TRBD1 or TRBD2 (6 bases each). Per the germline V gene, CDR1 is MNHEY and CDR2 is SMNVEV (reference sequence). There are 16 residues in the CDR3. Trimming stripped 5 bases from V and 3 bases from J, with 20 bases between. The DNA of the CDR3 is TGTGCCAGCAGTCCCGGACTCCGGAGGGGGTACTACGAGCAGTACTTC. Translating it yields CASSPGLRRGYYEQYF.

J is TRBJ1-1 and V is TRBV18; the match to TRBD1 covers 8 bases. Germline CDR1 is KGHSH and CDR2 is LQKENI. J lost 0 bases, V lost 5 bases, and 8 bases had no gene match. The CDR3 totals 16 residues. Written as DNA, the CDR3 is TGTGCCAGCTCAGTCCGGCGGACAGGGATGAACACTGAAGCTTTCTTT. Amino acid sequence: CASSVRRTGMNTEAFF.

The chain has TRBV5-1 and TRBJ2-1, with D perhaps TRBD2 (7 bases). Germline V gives CDR1 SGHRS, CDR2 YFSETQ. The length of the CDR3 is 14 residues. Trimming removed 4 bases at V and 6 bases at J, with 14 bases between. Here the CDR3 reads CASSRGGYGNEQFF. CDR3 in DNA: TGCGCCAGCAGCAGGGGGGGATATGGCAATGAGCAGTTCTTC.

This chain uses TRBV5-1 with TRBJ2-1, with D possibly matching TRBD2 (6 bases). The CDR3 totals 14 residues. Per germline, CDR1 SGHRS and CDR2 YFSETQ. Trimming pared 7 bases from V and 2 bases from J, leaving 13 bases between. CDR3 amino acids: CASSGVGPYNEQFF. The CDR3 nucleotides are TGCGCCAGCTCGGGGGTCGGACCCTACAATGAGCAGTTCTTC.

The rearrangement links TRBV15 to TRBJ2-7; a weak D match, TRBD2 (7 bases). This CDR3 contains 12 residues. Between the trimmed V and J ends, which lost 1 base and 12 bases, there was a span of 13 bases. The germline gives CDR1 LNHNV, CDR2 YYDKDF (reference sequence). The DNA of the CDR3 is TGTGCCACCAGCAGAGTTGGGGGGGCATGGTACTTC. It encodes CATSRVGGAWYF. The full variable domain, its missing parts supplied by reference TRBV15 and TRBJ2-7, is DAMVIQNPRYQVTQFGKPVTLSCSQTLNHNVMYWYQQKSSQAPKLLFHYYDKDFNNEADTPDNFQSRRPNTSFCFLDIRSPGLGDTAMYLCATSRVGGAWYFGPGTRLTVT.

The rearrangement joins TRBV19 to TRBJ1-3, with 8 positions matching TRBD1. V trimming: 10 bases; J trimming: 0 bases; junction bases outside the gene matches: 11. The CDR3 contains 16 residues. CDR1 and CDR2 (germline): LNHDA, SQIVND (reference sequence). CDR3 nucleotide sequence: TGTGCCACCGGAGAGACAGGGGTTTTCTCTGGAAACACCATATATTTT. Translation gives CATGETGVFSGNTIYF. The full variable domain, its missing parts supplied by reference TRBV19 and TRBJ1-3, is DGGITQSPKYLFRKEGQNVTLSCEQNLNHDAMYWYRQDPGQGLRLIYYSQIVNDFQKGDIAEGYSVSREKKESFPLTVTSAQKNPTAFYLCATGETGVFSGNTIYFGEGSWLTVV.

Comments on this clone: Other DNA sequences in the same sample also yield this CDR3. This chain joins TRBV4-2 and TRBJ2-5; D possibly corresponds to TRBD1 (5 bases). V lost 1 base, J lost 2 bases, and 8 bases lay in between. CDR1 and CDR2 from the germline V gene are LGHNA and YNFKEQ. The length of the CDR3 is 14 residues. CDR3 region: CASSQVGQQETQYF. Here the CDR3 DNA reads TGTGCCAGCAGCCAAGTCGGACAACAAGAGACCCAGTACTTC.

This chain uses TRBV11-1 with TRBJ2-1; 10 bases align to TRBD2. CDR3 length: 18 amino acids. The V segment lost 3 bases and the J segment 4 bases; nucleotides outside the gene matches: 12. Germline V CDR1 and CDR2: SGHAT, FQDESV (reference sequence). CDR3 coding DNA: TGTGCCAGCAGCTTCGTTCATACAGCGGGAGGGCGTTACAATGAGCAGTTCTTC. This sequence encodes CASSFVHTAGGRYNEQFF.

On this clone: The same CDR3 arises from other DNA sequences in this sample as well. This chain uses TRBV7-3 with TRBJ1-1; D gene uncertain. V was pared by 0 bases and J by 1 base, with 3 bases between. CDR1 is SGHTA, CDR2 FQGTGA, per germline. CDR3 length: 13 amino acids. CDR3 coding DNA: TGTGCCAGCAGCTTAACGAGGAACACTGAAGCTTTCTTT. It translates to CASSLTRNTEAFF.

The rearrangement joins TRBV18 to TRBJ2-7; 11 nucleotides align to TRBD2. After removal of 6 bases from V and 6 bases from J, the junction contained 7 bases not matched to a gene. This CDR3 contains 14 residues. The germline V gene encodes CDR1 KGHSH and CDR2 LQKENI. The CDR3 region has the DNA TGTGCCAGCTCTTCACTAGCGGGAGATTTCGAGCAGTACTTC. It translates to CASSSLAGDFEQYF.

The chain couples TRBV5-1 to TRBJ2-1; 7 nucleotides align to TRBD2. Germline CDR1 reads SGHRS; CDR2 reads YFSETQ. CDR3 size: 13 residues. Trimming cost V 4 bases and J 8 bases; bases outside gene matches: 6. The CDR3 region is CASSLGGIDEQFF. CDR3 nucleotides: TGCGCCAGCAGCCTCGGGGGGATAGATGAGCAGTTCTTC.

This clone was counted a single time. This sequence joins TRBV19 and TRBJ2-7; maybe TRBD1 (6 bases). From germline, CDR1 is LNHDA and CDR2 SQIVND (reference sequence). The V end lost 9 bases, the J end lost 1 base, and 16 bases lay between the germline ends. This CDR3 comprises 14 residues. The CDR3 DNA is TGTGCCAGGGCGATCCGACAGGTTTCCTACGAGCAGTACTTC. As protein: CARAIRQVSYEQYF.

The chain combines TRBV29-1 with TRBJ1-4; D possibly corresponds to TRBD1 (5 bases). V was trimmed by 3 bases and J by 10 bases, leaving 12 bases between them. CDR1 and CDR2 from the germline V gene are SQVTM and ANQGSEA. The CDR3 runs to 12 residues. CDR3 sequence reads: CSVEMQGSKLFF. In DNA form, the CDR3 reads TGCAGCGTTGAGATGCAGGGTTCAAAACTGTTTTTT.

V is TRBV29-1 and J is TRBJ1-2; TRBD1 might be the D (6 bases). Germline CDR1 reads SQVTM; CDR2 reads ANQGSEA. This CDR3 has 14 residues. V dropped 7 bases and J dropped 1 base, with 16 bases sitting between them. The CDR3 loop reads CSAQEDRSNYGYTF. The CDR3 region has the DNA TGCAGCGCTCAGGAGGACAGAAGTAACTATGGCTACACCTTC.

This chain uses TRBV28 with TRBJ2-5; D is tentatively TRBD1 or TRBD2 (5 bases each). The CDR3 sequence is 15 residues long. V lost 5 bases to trimming and J lost 1 base, with 14 bases between them. Germline assignment: CDR1 MDHEN and CDR2 SYDVKM. CDR3 sequence: CASSPLKGTQETQYF. The CDR3, as DNA: TGTGCCAGCAGTCCCCTAAAGGGGACCCAAGAGACCCAGTACTTC.

The V and J genes are TRBV28 and TRBJ2-6; D uncertain. CDR1 is MDHEN, CDR2 SYDVKM, per germline. This CDR3 spans 14 amino acids. Trimming removed 10 bases from V and 0 bases from J, with 10 bases in between. In DNA, the CDR3 is TGTGCCACATCGCAAAGCTCTGGGGCCAACGTCCTGACTTTC. It specifies CATSQSSGANVLTF.